The next 14 T cell receptor beta chains were all read from a single sample in a study of siplizumab effects on memory and regulatory T cells. Sequenced by immunoSEQ multiplex PCR; TCRdb stores in-frame clones only, minus some. The sample has around 95,000 clones; around 93% are singletons. Input material: non-Treg CD4+ T cells sorted from blood. The receptors were gathered from a human donor in good health.

Turning to this clone: The limits of the CDR3 on the DNA are not certain, so only TCRdb's listed CDR3 is given. This chain's CDR3 is CAISEFGQGTF. This chain links TRBV10-3 with TRBJ1-2; the table gives TRBD1 as D, unverified against the DNA. Per the germline V gene, CDR1 is ENHRY and CDR2 is SYGVKD. The CDR3 is 11 amino acids long, termini counted.

This chain joins TRBV28 and TRBJ2-3; no clear D. Trimming removed 8 bases from V and 0 bases from J, with 9 bases in between. The CDR3 is 13 residues long. From germline, CDR1 is MDHEN and CDR2 SYDVKM. CDR3 residues: CASGQSSTDTQYF. In nucleotides, the CDR3 is TGTGCCAGCGGGCAGAGTAGCACAGATACGCAGTATTTT.

This chain connects TRBV6-5 to TRBJ2-1; 13 bases fit TRBD2. After removal of 7 bases from V and 10 bases from J, the junction contained 4 bases not matched to a gene. The CDR3 extends over 13 amino acids. The germline CDR1 and CDR2 sequences are MNHEY and SVGAGI. This CDR3 reads CASTMGLAGEQFF. Here the CDR3 DNA reads TGTGCCAGCACCATGGGACTAGCGGGAGAGCAGTTCTTC.

J is TRBJ1-3 and V is TRBV19; the D is unclear. The V and J ends lost 1 base and 2 bases respectively, with 15 bases between them. Per the germline V gene, CDR1 is LNHDA and CDR2 is SQIVND (reference sequence). The CDR3 is made up of 17 amino acids. The CDR3 sequence is CASSIGMAGYAGNTIYF. The CDR3 nucleotides read TGTGCCAGTAGTATAGGGATGGCAGGATACGCTGGAAACACCATATATTTT.

The CDR3 DNA follows: TGTGCCAGTGGTGCGATGAACACTGAAGCTTTCTTT. Amino acid sequence: CASGAMNTEAFF. The chain combines TRBV19 with TRBJ1-1; D is ambiguous. V was clipped by 8 bases and J by 0 bases, with 7 bases between them. Germline V gene sequence: CDR1 LNHDA, CDR2 SQIVND (reference sequence). The CDR3 has 12 amino acids.

This chain uses TRBV6-5 with TRBJ2-1; TRBD2 matches at 11 bases. This CDR3 is 15 amino acids long. In germline, CDR1 is MNHEY, CDR2 SVGAGI. J gave up 9 bases and V 5 bases, and 9 bases lay outside the gene matches. The CDR3 DNA follows: TGTGCCAGCAGTACGCCGGGACTAGCGGCATCTGAGCAGTTCTTC. It is translated as CASSTPGLAASEQFF.

The chain employs TRBV29-1 and TRBJ2-3; perhaps TRBD2 as D (5 bases). From germline, CDR1 is SQVTM and CDR2 ANQGSEA. Trimming removed 7 bases from V and 7 bases from J, with 15 bases in between. The length of the CDR3 is 12 residues. The CDR3 DNA is TGCAGCGCAAGGACCCCGGGGAATACGCAGTATTTT. Its translation is CSARTPGNTQYF.

This chain links TRBV11-2 with TRBJ2-7; D uncertain. This CDR3 contains 12 residues. V lost 3 bases, J lost 4 bases, and 7 bases lay in between. Germline loops: CDR1 SGHAT, CDR2 FQNNGV. The CDR3 coding sequence is TGTGCCAGCAGCTTTAAGGGTTACGAGCAGTACTTC. It yields the protein CASSFKGYEQYF.

V and J are TRBV6-4 and TRBJ2-1; 12 positions match TRBD2. V was pared by 2 bases and J by 6 bases, with 2 bases of the junction left unmatched. Germline loops: CDR1 MRHNA, CDR2 SNTAGT. The CDR3 is 15 residues long. The CDR3 reads CASSDGLAGSNEQFF. CDR3 nucleotides: TGTGCCAGCAGTGACGGACTAGCGGGGTCCAATGAGCAGTTCTTC.

The chain employs TRBV14 and TRBJ1-2, with TRBD1 matching 10 bases. The CDR3 contains 17 residues. CDR1 SGHDN and CDR2 FVKESK come from the germline V gene. Losses at the gene ends were 4 bases for V and 4 bases for J; bases not matched to a gene: 12. DNA of the CDR3: TGTGCCAGCAGCCTGAGACAGGGGGCGCGGCGGACCTATGGCTACACCTTC. Encoded protein: CASSLRQGARRTYGYTF. Complete variable domain (other parts from reference TRBV14 and TRBJ1-2): EAGVTQFPSHSVIEKGQTVTLRCDPISGHDNLYWYRRVMGKEIKFLLHFVKESKQDESGMPNNRFLAERTGGTYSTLKVQPAELEDSGVYFCASSLRQGARRTYGYTFGSGTRLTVV.

V gene TRBV18 combines with J gene TRBJ1-3, with D possibly matching TRBD1 (5 bases). Trimming took off 3 bases at V and 0 bases at J, with 12 bases between the two ends. Germline V CDR1 and CDR2: KGHSH, LQKENI. The CDR3 extends over 16 amino acids. The CDR3 region is CASSPGGANSGNTIYF. CDR3 DNA sequence: TGTGCCAGCTCACCCGGCGGGGCCAACTCTGGAAACACCATATATTTT.

The CDR3 sequence: CASSSLESSGNTIYF. CDR3 in DNA: TGTGCCAGCAGCTCCCTTGAGAGCTCTGGAAACACCATATATTTT. The gene calls are TRBV5-4 and TRBJ1-3, with D unresolved. With 3 bases removed from V and 0 bases from J, the gap between germline ends came to 10 bases. Germline values: CDR1 SGHNT, CDR2 YYREEE (reference sequence). The length of the CDR3 is 15 residues.

The J gene is TRBJ2-5, the V gene TRBV9, with 7 bases aligning to TRBD1. CDR1 is SGDLS and CDR2 is YYNGEE in the germline V gene. The trim removed 6 bases at V and 5 bases at J, leaving 7 bases unmatched. The CDR3 is made up of 13 amino acids. CDR3 DNA sequence: TGTGCCAGCACCAGGGGGTCTGGGGAGACCCAGTACTTC. Its protein is CASTRGSGETQYF.

The table lists this clone with a count of one. V gene TRBV11-2 combines with J gene TRBJ2-1; no clear D. V was pared by 5 bases and J by 5 bases, with 13 bases between. The CDR3 totals 14 residues. Germline CDR1 SGHAT, CDR2 FQNNGV. CDR3 residues: CASSTPWAHNEQFF. CDR3 bases: TGTGCCAGCAGCACCCCCTGGGCCCACAATGAGCAGTTCTTC.